The clone carrying this T cell receptor beta chain was seen at least ten times. The V gene end was trimmed by 0 bases and the J gene end by 5 bases; junction bases not matched to a gene: 7. Germline loops: CDR1 SGHTA, CDR2 FQGNSA. This CDR3 spans 17 amino acids. This sample is drawn from a study of T-cell reconstitution after alpha-beta-depleted transplantation in children. Unique molecular identifiers were incorporated during preparation of the TCRbeta library. TCRdb re-derived calls from the PCR reads in MiXCR, one entry per CDR3 protein. The data hold about 270,000 distinct CDR3 sequences, with 9.9% observed a single time.

The sample here was PBMCs from the stem cell graft donor, taken from the stem cell graft. This clonotype was sampled from a human donor who donated a stem cell graft to a child with SCID. This chain joins TRBV7-2 and TRBJ2-1, with TRBD2 identical over 10 bases. Here the CDR3 reads CASSLALTSGVDNEQFF. The CDR3 DNA sequence: TGTGCCAGCAGCTTAGCCCTAACTAGCGGGGTTGACAATGAGCAGTTCTTC.